These 9 T cell receptor beta chains share one sample of origin, sequenced in a study of PD-1 blockade in classical Hodgkin lymphoma. With no exception, relapse followed autologous stem cell transplantation in all patients, and brentuximab vedotin exposure varied. Here immunoSEQ multiplex PCR was the method, and the copy in TCRdb shows in-frame clones only, minus some. This table holds fewer than 65,000 clones, more than 80% found once. The input for sequencing was peripheral blood mononuclear cells (PBMCs), taken at baseline. The receptors were gathered from a human donor with classical Hodgkin lymphoma.

V usage is TRBV7-2 and J usage is TRBJ1-2; D ambiguous. In germline, CDR1 is SGHTA, CDR2 FQGNSA. CDR3 size: 11 residues. V was trimmed by 3 bases and J by 10 bases, leaving 9 bases between them. This CDR3 is CASSFAGDYTF. The CDR3 nucleotides are TGTGCCAGCAGCTTCGCGGGAGACTACACCTTC. The whole variable domain, remainder taken from reference TRBV7-2 and TRBJ1-2, is GAGVSQSPSNKVTEKGKDVELRCDPISGHTALYWYRQSLGQGLEFLIYFQGNSAPDKSGLPSDRFSAERTGGSVSTLTIQRTQQEDSAVYLCASSFAGDYTFGSGTRLTVV.

The chain has TRBV5-8 and TRBJ2-5; TRBD1 aligns across 7 bases. The germline V gene has CDR1 SGHTS and CDR2 YDEGEE. V was clipped by 3 bases and J by 3 bases; unmatched bases: 8. The CDR3 extends over 15 amino acids. The CDR3 loop reads CASSWWGTEEETQYF. CDR3 coding DNA: TGTGCCAGCAGCTGGTGGGGGACAGAAGAAGAGACCCAGTACTTC.

This rearrangement joins TRBV2 to TRBJ1-2; no definite D call. Germline V gives CDR1 SNHLY, CDR2 FYNNEI. The CDR3 spans 12 residues. Trimming removed 4 bases at V and 8 bases at J, with 11 bases between. The CDR3 is CASSVEFSGYTF. The DNA of the CDR3 is TGTGCCAGCAGTGTGGAATTTTCAGGCTACACCTTC.

This chain uses TRBV19 with TRBJ2-5, with TRBD2 matching 9 bases. CDR1 LNHDA and CDR2 SQIVND come from the germline V gene (reference sequence). With 3 bases clipped from V and 1 base from J, the junction kept 6 bases outside the gene matches. The CDR3 runs to 16 residues. CDR3 region: CASSIWASGAQETQYF. CDR3 in DNA: TGTGCCAGTAGTATTTGGGCTAGCGGGGCCCAAGAGACCCAGTACTTC.

This chain uses TRBV4-1 with TRBJ2-5; TRBD1 might be the D (6 bases). The ends were cut back, 3 bases at V and 5 bases at J, with 10 bases in the middle. Germline-derived CDR1 and CDR2 are MGHRA and YSYEKL. The CDR3 contains 13 residues. In DNA, the CDR3 is TGCGCCAGCAGCCACTTAACAGGGGAGACCCAGTACTTC. This gives the protein CASSHLTGETQYF.

This chain connects TRBV7-9 to TRBJ2-7; 8 bases are shared with TRBD2. With V trimmed by 4 bases and J by 0 bases, 14 bases remained unmatched. Germline values: CDR1 SEHNR, CDR2 FQNEAQ (reference sequence). The CDR3 consists of 18 residues. CDR3 nucleotide sequence: TGTGCCAGCAGCTCCCCGGGGGGACGGGGGGGAAGCTCCTACGAGCAGTACTTC. Translation gives CASSSPGGRGGSSYEQYF. Looking up the rest from reference TRBV7-9 and TRBJ2-7 gives the full variable domain: DTGVSQNPRHKITKRGQNVTFRCDPISEHNRLYWYRQTLGQGPEFLTYFQNEAQLEKSRLLSDRFSAERPKGSFSTLEIQRTEQGDSAMYLCASSSPGGRGGSSYEQYFGPGTRLTVT.

CDR3 sequence (DNA): TGTGCCAGCAGCTTTCGGACAGGGACTTTTTCTGGAAACACCATATATTTT. Translated, it gives CASSFRTGTFSGNTIYF. The chain joins TRBV5-6 to TRBJ1-3, with 8 bases fitting TRBD1. Germline trimming cut 2 bases from V and 1 base from J; bases unmatched to any gene: 8. The CDR3 length is 17 residues. CDR1 SGHDT and CDR2 YYEEEE come from the germline V gene.

The chain uses TRBV10-2 and TRBJ1-3, with D unclear. Deletions cut 4 bases from V and 0 bases from J, with 7 bases between. Germline CDR1 WSHSY, CDR2 SAAADI. This CDR3 region has 14 residues. Here the CDR3 DNA reads TGCGCCAGCAGTGGTTTATTCTCTGGAAACACCATATATTTT. This encodes CASSGLFSGNTIYF.

The chain recombines TRBV6-5 with TRBJ1-5; D is uncertain. V was trimmed by 11 bases and J by 4 bases, leaving 18 bases between them. CDR1 and CDR2 from the germline V gene are MNHEY and SVGAGI. This CDR3 region has 14 residues. The CDR3 DNA reads TGTGCCGCCTCAGCCCTTTCGGTGAATCAGCCCCAGCATTTT. Its protein is CAASALSVNQPQHF.